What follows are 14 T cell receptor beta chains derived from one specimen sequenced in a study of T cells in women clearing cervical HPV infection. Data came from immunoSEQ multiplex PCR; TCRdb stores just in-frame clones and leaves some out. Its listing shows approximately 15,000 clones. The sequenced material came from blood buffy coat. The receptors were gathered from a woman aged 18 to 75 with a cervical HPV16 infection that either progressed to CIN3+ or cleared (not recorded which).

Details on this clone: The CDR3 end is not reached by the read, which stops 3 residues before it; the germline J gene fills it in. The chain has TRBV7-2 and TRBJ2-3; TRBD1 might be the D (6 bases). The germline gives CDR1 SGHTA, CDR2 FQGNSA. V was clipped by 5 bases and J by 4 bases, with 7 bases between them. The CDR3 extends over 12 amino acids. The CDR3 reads CASSPGADTQYF. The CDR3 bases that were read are TGTGCCAGCAGCCCAGGGGCAGATACG.

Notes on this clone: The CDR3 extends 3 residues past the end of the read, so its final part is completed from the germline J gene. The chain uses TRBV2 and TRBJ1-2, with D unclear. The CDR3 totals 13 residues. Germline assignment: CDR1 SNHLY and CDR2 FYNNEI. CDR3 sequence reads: CASSAADASGYTF. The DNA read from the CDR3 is TGTGCCAGCAGTGCCGCAGATGCTAGCGGC.

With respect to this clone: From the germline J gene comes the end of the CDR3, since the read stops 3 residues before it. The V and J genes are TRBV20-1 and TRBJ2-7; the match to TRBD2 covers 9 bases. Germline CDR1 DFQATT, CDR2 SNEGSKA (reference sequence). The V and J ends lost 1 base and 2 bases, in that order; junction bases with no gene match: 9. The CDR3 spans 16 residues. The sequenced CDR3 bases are TGCAGTGCTAGAGTTGATGGCGGGGGGGCCCCCTACGAG. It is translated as CSARVDGGGAPYE. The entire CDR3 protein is CSARVDGGGAPYEQYF.

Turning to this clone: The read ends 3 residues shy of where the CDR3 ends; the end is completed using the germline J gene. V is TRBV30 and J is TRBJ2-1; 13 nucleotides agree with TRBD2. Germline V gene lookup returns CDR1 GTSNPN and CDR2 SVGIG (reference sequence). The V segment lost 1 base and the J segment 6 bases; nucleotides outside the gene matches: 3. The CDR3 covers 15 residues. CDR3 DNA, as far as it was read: TGTGCCTGGAGTGAGGGGACTAGCGGGACCAATGAG. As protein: CAWSEGTSGTNE. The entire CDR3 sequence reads CAWSEGTSGTNEQFF.

The CDR3 region is CASSLDSYPGYGYTF. The covered CDR3 bases are TGTGCCAGCAGCTTGGATAGTTATCCGGGCTATGGC. V usage is TRBV5-6 and J usage is TRBJ1-2; D ambiguous. Sequencing ends 3 residues short of the CDR3 end; the germline J gene provides the rest. The CDR3 length is 15 residues. CDR1 and CDR2 (germline): SGHDT, YYEEEE. V lost 0 bases to trimming and J lost 4 bases, with 13 bases between them.

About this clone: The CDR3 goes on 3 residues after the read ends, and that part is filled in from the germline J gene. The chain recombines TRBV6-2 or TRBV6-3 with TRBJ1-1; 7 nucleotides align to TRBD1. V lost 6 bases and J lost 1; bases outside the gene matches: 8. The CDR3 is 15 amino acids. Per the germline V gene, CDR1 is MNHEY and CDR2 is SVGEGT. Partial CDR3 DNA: TGTGCCAGCAGCTTTGGGGACAGAGCGAACACTGAA. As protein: CASSFGDRANTE. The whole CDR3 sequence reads CASSFGDRANTEAFF.

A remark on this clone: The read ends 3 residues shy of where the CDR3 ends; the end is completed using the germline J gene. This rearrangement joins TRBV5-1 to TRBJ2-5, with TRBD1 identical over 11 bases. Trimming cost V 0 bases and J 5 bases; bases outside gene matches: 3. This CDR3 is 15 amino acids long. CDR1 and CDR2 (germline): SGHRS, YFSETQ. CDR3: CASSLEGTGGETQYF. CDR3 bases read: TGCGCCAGCAGCTTGGAGGGGACAGGGGGTGAGACC.

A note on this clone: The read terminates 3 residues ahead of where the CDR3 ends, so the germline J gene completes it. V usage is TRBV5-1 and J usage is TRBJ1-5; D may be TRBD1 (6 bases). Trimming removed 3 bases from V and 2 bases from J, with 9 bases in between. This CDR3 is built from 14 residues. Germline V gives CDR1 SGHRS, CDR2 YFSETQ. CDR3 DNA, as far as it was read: TGCGCCAGCAGCTCGGAGGGGGGCAATCAGCCC. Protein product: CASSSEGGNQP. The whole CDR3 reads CASSSEGGNQPQHF.

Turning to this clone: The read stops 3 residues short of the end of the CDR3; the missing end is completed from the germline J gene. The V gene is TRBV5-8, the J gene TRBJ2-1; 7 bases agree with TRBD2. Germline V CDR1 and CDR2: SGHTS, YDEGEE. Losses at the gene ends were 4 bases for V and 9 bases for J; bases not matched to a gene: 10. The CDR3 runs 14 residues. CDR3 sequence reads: CASSLGGPGGEQFF. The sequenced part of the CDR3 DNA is TGTGCCAGCAGCCTGGGAGGGCCCGGGGGTGAG.

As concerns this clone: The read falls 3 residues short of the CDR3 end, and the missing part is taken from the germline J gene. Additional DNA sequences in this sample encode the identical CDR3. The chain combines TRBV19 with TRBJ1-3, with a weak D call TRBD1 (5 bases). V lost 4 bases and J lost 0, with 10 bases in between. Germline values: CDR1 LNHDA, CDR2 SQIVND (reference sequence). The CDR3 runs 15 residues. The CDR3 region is CASSNRDYSGNTIYF. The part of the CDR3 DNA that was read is TGTGCCAGTAGTAACCGGGACTACTCTGGAAACACC.

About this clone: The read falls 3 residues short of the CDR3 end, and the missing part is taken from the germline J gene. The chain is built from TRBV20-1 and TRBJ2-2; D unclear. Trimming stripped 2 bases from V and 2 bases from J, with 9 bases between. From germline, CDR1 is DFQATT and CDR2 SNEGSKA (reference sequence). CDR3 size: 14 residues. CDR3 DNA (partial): TGCAGTGCTAGACGAACACGAAACACCGGGGAG. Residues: CSARRTRNTGE. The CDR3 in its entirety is CSARRTRNTGELFF.

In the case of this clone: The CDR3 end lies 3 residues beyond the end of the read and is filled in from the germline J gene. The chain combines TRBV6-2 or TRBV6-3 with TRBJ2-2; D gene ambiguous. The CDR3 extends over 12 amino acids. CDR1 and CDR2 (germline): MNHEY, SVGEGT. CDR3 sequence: CASSRDNEKLFF. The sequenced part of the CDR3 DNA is TGTGCCAGCAGTCGCGATAATGAAAAG.

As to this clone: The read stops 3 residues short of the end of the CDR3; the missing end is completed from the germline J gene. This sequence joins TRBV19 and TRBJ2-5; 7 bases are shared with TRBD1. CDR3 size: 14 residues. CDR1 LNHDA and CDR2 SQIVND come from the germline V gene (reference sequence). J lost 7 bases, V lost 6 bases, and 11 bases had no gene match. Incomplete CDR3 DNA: TGTGCCAGTAGCGCCGGGACAGCCTCGTTGACC. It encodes CASSAGTASLT. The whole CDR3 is CASSAGTASLTQYF.

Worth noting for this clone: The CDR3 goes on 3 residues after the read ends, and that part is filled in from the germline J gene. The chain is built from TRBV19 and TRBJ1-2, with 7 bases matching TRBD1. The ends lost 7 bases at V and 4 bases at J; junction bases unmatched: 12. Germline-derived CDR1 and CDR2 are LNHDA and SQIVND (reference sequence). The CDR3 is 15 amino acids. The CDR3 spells CASKVTYRGGYGYTF. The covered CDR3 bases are TGTGCCAGTAAAGTCACCTACAGGGGTGGCTATGGC.